Listed below are T cell receptor beta chains from one sample, sequenced in a study of T cell repertoires in cytomegalovirus infection. In TCRdb, the reads were re-called with MiXCR into one record per CDR3 protein. The table shows roughly 500,000 distinct CDR3 sequences, with 16% occurring only once. The sample comprised CD8+ T cells from PBMCs. The origin of the receptors is a human donor in good health (CMV status not recorded). Some clones in this sample may be carry-over from other donors' samples. Each CDR3 is given with its conserved first and last residue. A D gene is named only where the DNA matches it firmly. A clone size is listed for some rows: how often the clone was seen (once, few, many), or a class if it is expanded.

NA	TRBV9	TRBJ1-2	NA	17	CASSVSAGQGNGYGYTF	TGTGCCAGCAGCGTTAGCGCGGGGCAGGGAAATGGCTATGGCTACACCTTC
NA	TRBV6-5	TRBJ2-1	few	15	CASNPDGSSYNEQFF	TGTGCCAGCAACCCGGACGGGAGCTCCTACAATGAGCAGTTCTTC
TRBD1	TRBV24-1	TRBJ1-5	NA	14	CATSDPPGQGTWHF	TGTGCCACCAGTGATCCACCGGGACAGGGGACGTGGCATTTT
NA	TRBV5-1	TRBJ2-2	once	18	CASSLYHLTRTNTGELFF	TGCGCCAGCAGCCTCTACCACCTGACCAGGACGAACACCGGGGAGCTGTTTTTT
TRBD1	TRBV12-3/TRBV12-4	TRBJ2-7	NA	15	CASSLFRDRPYEQCF	TGTGCCAGCAGTTTATTCAGGGACAGACCCTACGAGCAGTGCTTC
NA	TRBV15	TRBJ1-2	NA	14	CATTSIDSDYGYTF	TGTGCCACCACCTCGATCGACAGCGACTATGGCTACACCTTC
NA	TRBV27	TRBJ2-2	few	17	CASSLSAGRRYAGELFF	TGTGCCAGCAGTTTAAGTGCAGGGAGGCGTTATGCCGGGGAGCTGTTTTTT
NA	TRBV4-1	TRBJ2-1	many	13	CASSQGSLNEQFF	TGCGCCAGCAGCCAAGGTTCCCTCAATGAGCAGTTCTTC
NA	TRBV7-3	TRBJ1-2	many	15	CASSLYDRLNYGYTF	TGTGCCAGCAGCTTATACGACAGACTAAACTATGGCTACACCTTC
NA	TRBV29-1	TRBJ1-1	NA	13	CSVDGIWDTEAFF	TGCAGCGTTGATGGGATCTGGGACACTGAAGCTTTCTTT
NA	TRBV7-7	TRBJ2-1	many	15	CASSLFLGSADEQFF	TGTGCCAGCAGCCTTTTTCTAGGATCAGCGGATGAGCAGTTCTTC
NA	TRBV7-3	TRBJ1-6	many	15	CASSLTGYPESPLHF	TGTGCCAGCAGCTTAACCGGCTATCCGGAATCACCCCTCCACTTT
NA	TRBV7-6	TRBJ1-1	many	14	CASSPGQGYTEAFF	TGTGCCAGCAGCCCAGGGCAGGGATACACTGAAGCTTTCTTT
NA	TRBV6-1	TRBJ2-3	many	12	CASSTGPYTQYF	TGTGCCAGCAGCACAGGTCCCTATACGCAGTATTTT
TRBD2	TRBV20-1	TRBJ2-3	NA	15	CSASLSGMRTDTQYF	TGCAGTGCCAGCTTAAGCGGGATGCGCACAGATACGCAGTATTTT
NA	TRBV9	TRBJ1-2	NA	13	CASSNSEDYGYTF	TGTGCCAGCAGCAACTCAGAAGACTATGGCTACACCTTC
NA	TRBV6-6	TRBJ2-1	NA	14	CASSYSTPGTPNFF	TGTGCCAGCAGTTACTCGACCCCCGGGACTCCCAATTTCTTC
NA	TRBV6-2/TRBV6-3	TRBJ2-4	many	14	CASSPRRGKNIQYF	TGTGCCAGCAGTCCCAGGAGAGGTAAAAACATTCAGTACTTC
NA	TRBV27	TRBJ1-1	few	16	CASSLSGQRMNTEAFF	TGTGCCAGCAGTTTATCTGGGCAGCGAATGAACACTGAAGCTTTCTTT
TRBD2	TRBV12-3/TRBV12-4	TRBJ2-7	few	15	CASSLEREGRYEQYF	TGTGCCAGCAGTTTGGAGCGGGAGGGACGATACGAGCAGTACTTC
NA	TRBV12-3/TRBV12-4	TRBJ2-3	NA	16	CASSSPTGISTDTQYF	TGTGCCAGCAGTTCTCCGACAGGCATAAGCACAGATACGCAGTATTTT
NA	TRBV5-4	TRBJ2-3	NA	14	CASHRFAGTDTQYF	TGTGCCAGCCATCGGTTTGCGGGGACAGATACGCAGTATTTT
NA	TRBV7-6	TRBJ2-2	many	17	CASSLAYGTDHTGELFF	TGTGCCAGCAGCCTCGCGTACGGGACTGACCACACCGGGGAGCTGTTTTTT
NA	TRBV5-8	TRBJ2-1	many	12	CASSLLGGEGFF	TGTGCCAGCAGCCTACTAGGTGGAGAAGGGTTCTTC
NA	TRBV7-9	TRBJ1-2	many	13	CASREGDIGGYTF	TGTGCCAGCAGGGAGGGGGATATCGGTGGCTACACCTTC
NA	TRBV6-6	TRBJ1-5	few	17	CASSLPRGGFGNQPQHF	TGTGCCAGCAGTCTACCCCGCGGGGGGTTCGGCAATCAGCCCCAGCATTTT
NA	TRBV12-3/TRBV12-4	TRBJ1-2	many	13	CASSFPDNYGYTF	TGTGCCAGCAGTTTCCCAGATAACTATGGCTACACCTTC
NA	TRBV6-5	TRBJ2-5	few	15	CASSYFLDRKETQYF	TGTGCCAGCAGTTATTTCTTGGACAGAAAAGAGACCCAGTACTTC
TRBD1	TRBV3-1	TRBJ2-1	few	15	CASSQDRGQYNEQFF	TGTGCCAGCAGTCAGGACAGGGGGCAATACAATGAGCAGTTCTTC
NA	TRBV7-9	TRBJ2-5	many	13	CAITWTAQETQYF	TGTGCCATCACATGGACAGCACAAGAGACCCAGTACTTC
TRBD2	TRBV6-1	TRBJ2-1	many	15	CASSSRAGSYNEQFF	TGTGCCAGCTCCTCACGAGCGGGGAGTTACAATGAGCAGTTCTTC
TRBD2	TRBV6-4	TRBJ2-3	many	14	CASSWTSGIKTQYF	TGTGCCAGCAGCTGGACTAGCGGGATAAAGACGCAGTATTTT
TRBD2	TRBV28	TRBJ2-3	NA	14	CASSQTSGTDTQYF	TGTGCCAGCAGTCAGACTAGCGGCACAGATACGCAGTATTTT
NA	TRBV6-5	TRBJ2-7	NA	14	CASSYGPTHYEQYF	TGTGCCAGCAGTTACGGGCCGACCCACTACGAGCAGTACTTC
TRBD1	TRBV3-1	TRBJ2-7	few	18	CASSQGTGGRDWTYEQYF	TGTGCCAGCAGCCAAGGGACAGGGGGCAGGGACTGGACCTACGAGCAGTACTTC
TRBD1	TRBV13	TRBJ2-6	many	17	CASSPDRGLGGANVLTF	TGTGCCAGCAGCCCCGACAGGGGGCTCGGTGGGGCCAACGTCCTGACTTTC
NA	TRBV4-1	TRBJ2-5	once	14	CASSVSGRQETQYF	TGCGCCAGCAGTGTATCGGGGCGTCAAGAGACCCAGTACTTC
NA	TRBV27	TRBJ2-3	few	16	CASSPSRGENTDTQYF	TGTGCCAGCAGTCCCTCAAGGGGGGAGAACACAGATACGCAGTATTTT
TRBD2	TRBV9	TRBJ2-1	few	16	CASSARLAGGVNEQFF	TGTGCCAGCAGCGCCCGACTAGCGGGGGGGGTCAATGAGCAGTTCTTC
NA	TRBV15	TRBJ2-3	NA	16	CATSRLQRTSTDTQYF	TGTGCCACCAGCAGGCTCCAGCGGACAAGCACAGATACGCAGTATTTT
NA	TRBV28	TRBJ1-2	many	14	CASSSPRDSYGYTF	TGTGCCAGCAGTAGCCCCCGGGATAGTTATGGCTACACCTTC
NA	TRBV19	TRBJ2-7	NA	14	CASSMGLGNYEQYF	TGTGCCAGTAGTATGGGGCTGGGGAACTACGAGCAGTACTTC
NA	TRBV11-2	TRBJ2-6	many	14	CASSWVSGANVLTF	TGTGCCAGCAGCTGGGTTTCTGGGGCCAACGTCCTGACTTTC
TRBD1	TRBV6-1	TRBJ1-1	many	15	CASSDLQGPNTEAFF	TGTGCCAGCAGTGACTTACAGGGGCCGAACACTGAAGCTTTCTTT
NA	TRBV28	TRBJ2-3	few	15	CASTQGSGSTDTQYF	TGTGCCAGCACACAGGGGAGCGGGAGCACAGATACGCAGTATTTT
NA	TRBV7-3	TRBJ2-1	many	16	CASSSDISSSYNEQFF	TGTGCCAGCAGCTCCGATATTAGCAGCTCCTACAATGAGCAGTTCTTC
TRBD1	TRBV7-9	TRBJ1-2	many	16	CASSALRDRGNSGYTF	TGTGCCAGCAGCGCTCTCCGGGACAGGGGAAATAGCGGCTACACCTTC
NA	TRBV7-6	TRBJ2-3	many	15	CASSLRTGNTDTQYF	TGTGCCAGCAGCTTAAGAACGGGGAACACAGATACGCAGTATTTT
NA	TRBV7-6	TRBJ1-4	many	15	CASSSSANPNEKLFF	TGTGCCAGCAGCTCCTCAGCGAACCCTAATGAAAAACTGTTTTTT
TRBD2	TRBV30	TRBJ2-1	few	14	CAWRPGLAGNEQFF	TGTGCCTGGAGACCGGGACTAGCGGGGAATGAGCAGTTCTTC
NA	TRBV11-3	TRBJ1-4	few	15	CASSDNAPRREKLFF	TGTGCCAGCAGCGACAACGCTCCCCGGCGTGAAAAACTGTTTTTT
NA	TRBV4-1	TRBJ2-1	NA	15	CASSQGLPGYNEQFF	TGCGCCAGCAGCCAAGGACTCCCGGGCTACAATGAGCAGTTCTTC
TRBD1	TRBV12-5	TRBJ2-7	NA	14	CASGYTGVPYEQYF	TGTGCTAGTGGTTACACAGGGGTCCCCTACGAGCAGTACTTC